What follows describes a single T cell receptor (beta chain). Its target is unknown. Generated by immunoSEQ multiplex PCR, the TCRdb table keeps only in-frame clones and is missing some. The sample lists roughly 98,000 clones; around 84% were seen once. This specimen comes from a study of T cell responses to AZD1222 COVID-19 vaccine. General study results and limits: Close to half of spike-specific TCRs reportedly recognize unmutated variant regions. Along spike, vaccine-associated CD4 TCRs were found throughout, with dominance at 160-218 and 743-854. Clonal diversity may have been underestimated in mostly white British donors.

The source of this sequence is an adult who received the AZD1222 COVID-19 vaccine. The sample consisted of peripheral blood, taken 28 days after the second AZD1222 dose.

The chain's CDR3 is CASSFLGGGDGYTF. The DNA for the CDR3 is TGTGCCAGCAGCTTCTTGGGGGGAGGCGATGGCTACACCTTC. V gene TRBV5-4 combines with J gene TRBJ1-2; D perhaps matches TRBD1 (5 bases). Trimming shortened V by 2 bases and J by 6 bases, and 14 bases separated the two germline ends. Germline V gives CDR1 SGHNT, CDR2 YYREEE (reference sequence). The CDR3 totals 14 residues.